Given below is one TCR beta chain in context. The target antigen is unknown. TCRdb keeps only in-frame clones here, not all; method: immunoSEQ multiplex PCR. The sample records about 55,000 clones, roughly 70% being singletons. Expansion of antigen-specific CD4+ T cells with viral peptide pools was carried out by the ViraFEST assay before sequencing. It was after approximately 10 days of culture that CD4+ T cells were isolated. Vaccine recipients lacked prior SARS-CoV-2 infection and had negative nucleocapsid antibodies. Every well housed roughly 2.1 million PBMC, which grew in culture alongside 10 IU/ml IL-2 and around 10 ug/ml peptides. This entry is derived from a study of vaccination effects on CD4 cells after COVID-19. The V end was cut by 1 base, the J end by 4 bases, with 12 bases between. The germline V gene encodes CDR1 GTSNPN and CDR2 SVGIG (reference sequence). This CDR3 contains 14 residues.

The chain is built from TRBV30 and TRBJ2-3; D is ambiguous. Sequencing was performed on CD4+ T cells from PBMCs cultured with SARS-CoV-2 spike peptides, taken before COVID-19 vaccination. The TCR was taken from a human donor who received a COVID-19 vaccine. This CDR3 is CAWSALYTSDTQYF. As DNA, the CDR3 is TGTGCCTGGAGTGCCCTCTATACGTCAGATACGCAGTATTTT.